The present entry profiles one T cell receptor (beta chain) with its context. Its antigen has not been determined. Qualities for individual bases were not recorded, and no much larger clone is one base off. Each donor gave one peripheral blood draw, averaging approximately 0.11 L, which was collected into heparinised tubes. A BD FACSAria II and a panel including CD45RO, CCR7, CD25, CD127, CD95 and CD27 were used to sort naive, central memory, regulatory and stem cell-like memory CD4+ T cells. A purity above 98% was achieved for all sorted populations. PBMCs were isolated right away by Lymphoprep density gradient centrifugation and were stained directly, without culture. So that batch effects would be minimized, each experiment stained and sorted samples in pairs, pairing one healthy donor with one patient. The record originates from a study of beta chain features in type 1 diabetes (dated by TCRdb to 2017 to 2018). With respect to the entire study: Mean age, gender distribution, total cell number and subset yield were not different between patients and healthy donors. In the study, TCRB repertoires of sorted circulating CD4+ T cell subsets from recently diagnosed type 1 diabetes patients were compared with those of matched healthy donors. Regulatory and stem cell-like memory subsets were isolated from only 8 patients and 8 healthy donors, whereas naive and central memory subsets came from all 28 donors. A total of roughly 99,000,000 sorted cells were examined across all samples, and the number of cells per subset was strongly correlated with RNA yield.

The investigation overall reported the following: PCR may preferentially amplify shorter templates, but because patient and control samples were amplified and corrected together, any resulting skew would affect both groups equally. Because cDNA was sequenced instead of genomic DNA, activated cells with high expression could be over-represented, although the groups did not differ in activation or CD3 levels. In all four CD4+ subsets, TCRB CDR3 length was moderately but significantly shorter in type 1 diabetes patients. Because small numbers of individuals were included in the HLA sub-analyses, any influence of HLA type on TCRB rearrangement was left unresolved. At VDJ recombination sites, patients with type 1 diabetes made fewer insertions and deleted more nucleotides, a pattern implying thymic rearrangement abnormalities. The naive, central memory and regulatory TCRB repertoires appeared to resemble one another more closely among patients than among healthy donors.

Trimming takes 1 base from V and 3 bases from J, and the germline ends sit 6 bases apart. Measured from the cysteine to the phenylalanine, the CDR3 is 13 residues long. Only the CDR3 part of the read is kept: 39 bases, read in frame from the first base. The germline V gene (reference sequence) yields LNHNV for CDR1 and YYDKDF for CDR2. The entire amount of isolated RNA was reverse transcribed using the High Capacity cDNA Reverse Transcription Kit, so the sequenced TCRB transcripts were expressed ones. Naive, central memory and regulatory T cell samples underwent deep immunoSEQ sequencing, averaging roughly 3.5 million total reads per sample. Sorted cells were lysed in RLT buffer and RNA was extracted with DNase-treated RNeasy Micro or Mini kits, depending on cell number. To prevent cross-contamination, every cell subset was processed on its own, while patient and healthy donor samples were processed together. TCRB sequences were amplified from cDNA with the immunoSEQ multiplex PCR, producing 87-bp fragments spanning the CDR3 region. Sequencing of the amplicons was performed on the Illumina HiSeq platform. In the source study's methods: PCR bias was computationally corrected using synthetic template baselines, reads within Hamming distance 2 were collapsed, and singletons that could not be merged were discarded. Reads were aligned to IMGT to assign V, D and J genes, CDR3 length, and insertions or deletions at six rearrangement sites. Within each subset, clonotype counts were normalized to the number of sorted cells before true diversity and Gini coefficients were calculated with the tcR R package. The overlap coefficient, calculated on TCRB nucleotide sequences, was used to measure repertoire sharing. As a proxy for the pre-selection repertoire, out-of-frame TCRB sequences from naive cells were analyzed. Entries here come from immuneACCESS through TCRdb and include only in-frame sequences with V and J called. Some clones fail to appear in such tables; in the studies checked, an unresolved V gene covers under half of the shortfall, and the cause of the remainder is unknown. The V and J calls and clone size come from that table; D and trimming were worked out from the DNA. Present in this sample are hundreds of thousands of clones, roughly an eighth of which were seen just once. The ten largest clones represent roughly 0.04% of the sample.

This receptor was identified in a man between 18 and 29 years old with type 1 diabetes. The sequenced sample was naive CD4+ T cells from blood. Taken with the paper, the label for cell subset or site translates to: true naive CD4+ T cells. The chain is assembled from TRBV15 and TRBJ1-1; perhaps TRBD1 is the D gene, with 5 bases matching. The DNA sequence is given as TGTGCCACCAGCAGAGTAGGGGACACTGAAGCTTTCTTT. This is translated as CATSRVGDTEAFF.